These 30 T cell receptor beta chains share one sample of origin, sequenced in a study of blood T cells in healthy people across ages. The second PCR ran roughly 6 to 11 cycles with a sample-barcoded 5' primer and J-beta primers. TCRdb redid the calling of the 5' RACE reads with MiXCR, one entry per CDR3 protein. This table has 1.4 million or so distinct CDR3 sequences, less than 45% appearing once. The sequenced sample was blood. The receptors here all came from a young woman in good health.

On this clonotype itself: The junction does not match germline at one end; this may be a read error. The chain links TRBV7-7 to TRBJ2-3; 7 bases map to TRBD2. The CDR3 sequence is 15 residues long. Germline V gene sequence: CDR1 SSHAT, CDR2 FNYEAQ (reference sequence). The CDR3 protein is CASSLGETSTETQYF. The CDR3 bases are TGTGCTAGCAGCTTAGGAGAGACTAGCACAGAGACGCAGTATTTT.

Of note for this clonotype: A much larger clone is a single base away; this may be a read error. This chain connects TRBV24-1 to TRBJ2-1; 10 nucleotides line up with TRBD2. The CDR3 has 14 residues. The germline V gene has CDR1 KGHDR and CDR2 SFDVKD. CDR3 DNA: TGTACCACCAGTGATAGCGGGGGGTACAATGAGCAGTTCTTC. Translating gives CTTSDSGGYNEQFF.

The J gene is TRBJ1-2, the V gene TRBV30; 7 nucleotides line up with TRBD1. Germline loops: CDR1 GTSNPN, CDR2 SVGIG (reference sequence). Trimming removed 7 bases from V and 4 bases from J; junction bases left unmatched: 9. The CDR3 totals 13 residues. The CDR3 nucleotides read TGTGCCTTCCTCGACAGGGCCGCCTATGGCTACACCTTC. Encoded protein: CAFLDRAAYGYTF.

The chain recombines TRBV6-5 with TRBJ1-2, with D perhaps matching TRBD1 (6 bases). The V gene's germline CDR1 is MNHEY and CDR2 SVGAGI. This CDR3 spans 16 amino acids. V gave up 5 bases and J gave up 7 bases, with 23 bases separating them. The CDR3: CASSLYLRTEGCGYTF. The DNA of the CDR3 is TGTGCCAGCAGTCTATATCTCCGGACAGAGGGGTGTGGCTACACCTTC.

CDR3: CASSLGAGGTYQETQYF. The CDR3 DNA reads as TGCGCCAGCAGCTTGGGTGCGGGGGGAACTTACCAAGAGACCCAGTACTTC. The chain is built from TRBV5-1 and TRBJ2-5, with TRBD2 matching over 8 bases. The CDR3 is 17 amino acids. Germline assignment: CDR1 SGHRS and CDR2 YFSETQ. V lost 0 bases and J lost 0; bases outside the gene matches: 7.

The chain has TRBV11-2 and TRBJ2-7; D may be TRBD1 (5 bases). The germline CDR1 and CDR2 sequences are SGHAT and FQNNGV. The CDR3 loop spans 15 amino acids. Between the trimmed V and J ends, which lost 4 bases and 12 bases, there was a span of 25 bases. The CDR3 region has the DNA TGTGCCAGCAGCTCCTTGACAGCCCAAAGGTGGGGTGGGTACTTC. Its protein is CASSSLTAQRWGGYF. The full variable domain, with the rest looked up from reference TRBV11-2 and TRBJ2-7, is EAGVAQSPRYKIIEKRQSVAFWCNPISGHATLYWYQQILGQGPKLLIQFQNNGVVDDSQLPKDRFSAERLKGVDSTLKIQPAKLEDSAVYLCASSSLTAQRWGGYFGPGTRLTVT.

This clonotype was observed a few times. For the CDR3, the DNA is TGCGCCAGCAGCCAAGTTATCGGAGGGTTCGGGAATGAGCAGTTCTTC. It encodes CASSQVIGGFGNEQFF. The chain recombines TRBV4-3 with TRBJ2-1; possibly TRBD2 for D (6 bases). V was trimmed by 1 base and J by 7 bases, leaving 17 bases between them. The CDR3 has 16 amino acids. CDR1 and CDR2 from the germline V gene are LGHNA and YSLEER.

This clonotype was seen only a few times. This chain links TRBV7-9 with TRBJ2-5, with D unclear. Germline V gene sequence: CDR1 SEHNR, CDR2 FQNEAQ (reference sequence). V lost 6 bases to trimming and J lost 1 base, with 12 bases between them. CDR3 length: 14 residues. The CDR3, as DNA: TGTGCCAGCAGACCACCACAGCTCCAAGAGACCCAGTACTTC. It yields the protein CASRPPQLQETQYF.

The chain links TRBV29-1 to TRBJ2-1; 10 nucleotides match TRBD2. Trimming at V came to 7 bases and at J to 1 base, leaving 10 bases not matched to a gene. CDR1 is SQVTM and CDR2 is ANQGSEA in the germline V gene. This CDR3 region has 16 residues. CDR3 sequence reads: CSALALAGASYNEQFF. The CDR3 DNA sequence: TGCAGCGCCTTAGCTCTAGCGGGGGCTTCCTACAATGAGCAGTTCTTC.

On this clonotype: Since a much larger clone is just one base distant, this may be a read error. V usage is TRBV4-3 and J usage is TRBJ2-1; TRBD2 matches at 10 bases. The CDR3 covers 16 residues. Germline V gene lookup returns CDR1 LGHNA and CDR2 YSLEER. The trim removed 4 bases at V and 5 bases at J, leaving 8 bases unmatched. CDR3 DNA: TGCGCCAGCAGCCGACGTGGACTAGCGGTGAACAATGAGCAGTTCTTC. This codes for CASSRRGLAVNNEQFF.

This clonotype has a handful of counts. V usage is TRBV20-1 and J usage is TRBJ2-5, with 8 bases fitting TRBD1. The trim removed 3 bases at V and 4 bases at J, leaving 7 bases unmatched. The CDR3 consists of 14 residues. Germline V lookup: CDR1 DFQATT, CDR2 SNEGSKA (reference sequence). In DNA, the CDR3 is TGCAGTGCTAGTGAGGACAGGGTAGTAGAGACCCAGTACTTC. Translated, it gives CSASEDRVVETQYF.

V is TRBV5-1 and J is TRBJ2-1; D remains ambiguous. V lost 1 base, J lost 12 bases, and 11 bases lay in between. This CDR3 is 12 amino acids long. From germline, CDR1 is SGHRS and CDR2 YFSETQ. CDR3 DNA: TGCGCCAGCAGCTTGTTGAACGGTGGGCAGTTCTTC. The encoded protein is CASSLLNGGQFF.

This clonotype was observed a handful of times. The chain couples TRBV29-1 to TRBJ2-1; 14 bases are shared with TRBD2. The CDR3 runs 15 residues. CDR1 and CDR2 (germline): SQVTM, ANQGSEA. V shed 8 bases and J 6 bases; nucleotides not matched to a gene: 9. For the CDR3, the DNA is TGCAGCACCAGACTAGCGGGAGGGCCTGGCAATGAGCAGTTCTTC. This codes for CSTRLAGGPGNEQFF.

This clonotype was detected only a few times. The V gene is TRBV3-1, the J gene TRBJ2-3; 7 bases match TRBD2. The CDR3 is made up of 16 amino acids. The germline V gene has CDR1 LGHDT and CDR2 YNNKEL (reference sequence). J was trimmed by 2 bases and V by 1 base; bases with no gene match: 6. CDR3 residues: CASSQGLAEYTDTQYF. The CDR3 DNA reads TGTGCCAGCAGCCAAGGTCTAGCGGAATACACAGATACGCAGTATTTT.

The CDR3 loop reads CASHRPGTGNTEAFF. The CDR3 region has the DNA TGTGCCAGCCACCGACCTGGGACGGGGAACACTGAAGCTTTCTTT. V is TRBV27 and J is TRBJ1-1, with a possible D match to TRBD1 (5 bases). Trimming stripped 8 bases from V and 1 base from J, with 17 bases between. The CDR3 extends over 15 amino acids. Germline values: CDR1 MNHEY, CDR2 SMNVEV (reference sequence).

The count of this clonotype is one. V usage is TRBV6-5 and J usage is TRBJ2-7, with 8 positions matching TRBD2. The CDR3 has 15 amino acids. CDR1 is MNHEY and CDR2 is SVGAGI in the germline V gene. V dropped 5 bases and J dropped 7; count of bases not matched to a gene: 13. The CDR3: CASSTREGPIYEQYF. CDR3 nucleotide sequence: TGTGCCAGCAGTACACGGGAGGGCCCTATTTATGAGCAGTACTTC.

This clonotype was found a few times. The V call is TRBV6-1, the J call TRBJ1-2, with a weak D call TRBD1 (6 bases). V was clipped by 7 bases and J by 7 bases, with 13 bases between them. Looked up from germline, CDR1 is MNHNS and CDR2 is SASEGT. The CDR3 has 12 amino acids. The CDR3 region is CASNSLGAGYTF. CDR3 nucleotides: TGTGCCAGCAATTCGCTGGGGGCTGGCTACACCTTC.

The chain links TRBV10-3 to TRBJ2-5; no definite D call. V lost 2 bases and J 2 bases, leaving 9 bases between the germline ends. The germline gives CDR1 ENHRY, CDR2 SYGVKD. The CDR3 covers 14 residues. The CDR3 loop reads CAISEGISQETQYF. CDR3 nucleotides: TGTGCCATCAGTGAGGGGATTAGTCAAGAGACCCAGTACTTC.

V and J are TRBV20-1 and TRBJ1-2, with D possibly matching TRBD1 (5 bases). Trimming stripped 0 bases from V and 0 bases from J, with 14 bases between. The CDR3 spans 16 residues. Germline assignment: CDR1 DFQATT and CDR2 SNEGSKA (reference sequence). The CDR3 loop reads CSARDPGTTANYGYTF. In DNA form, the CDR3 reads TGCAGTGCTAGAGATCCCGGGACTACAGCTAACTATGGCTACACCTTC.

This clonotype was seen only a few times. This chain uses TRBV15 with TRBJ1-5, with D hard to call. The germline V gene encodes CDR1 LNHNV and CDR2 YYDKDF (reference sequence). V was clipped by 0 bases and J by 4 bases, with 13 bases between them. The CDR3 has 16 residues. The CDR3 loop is CATSRDRRSVNQPQHF. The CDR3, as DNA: TGTGCCACCAGCAGAGATCGTCGGTCAGTAAATCAGCCCCAGCATTTT. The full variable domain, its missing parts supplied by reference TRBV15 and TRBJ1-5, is DAMVIQNPRYQVTQFGKPVTLSCSQTLNHNVMYWYQQKSSQAPKLLFHYYDKDFNNEADTPDNFQSRRPNTSFCFLDIRSPGLGDTAMYLCATSRDRRSVNQPQHFGDGTRLSIL.

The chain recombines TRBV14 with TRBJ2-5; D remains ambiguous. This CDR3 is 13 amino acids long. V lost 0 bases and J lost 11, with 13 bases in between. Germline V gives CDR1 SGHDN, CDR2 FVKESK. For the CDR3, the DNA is TGTGCCAGCAGCCAAGATAACGGCAATGGGCAGTACTTC. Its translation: CASSQDNGNGQYF.

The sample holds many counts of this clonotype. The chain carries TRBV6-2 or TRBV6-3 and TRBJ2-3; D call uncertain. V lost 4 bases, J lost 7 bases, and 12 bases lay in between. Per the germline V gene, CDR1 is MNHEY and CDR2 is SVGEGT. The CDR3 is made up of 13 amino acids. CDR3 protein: CASSSALGNTQYF. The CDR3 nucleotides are TGTGCCAGCAGTTCCGCACTTGGGAATACGCAGTATTTT.

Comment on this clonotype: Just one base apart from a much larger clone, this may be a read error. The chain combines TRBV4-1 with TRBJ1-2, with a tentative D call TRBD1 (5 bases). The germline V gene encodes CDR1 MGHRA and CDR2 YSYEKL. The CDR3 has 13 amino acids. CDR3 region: CASGQDSNYGYTF. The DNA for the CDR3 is TGCGCCAGCGGCCAAGACAGTAACTATGGCTACACCTTC.

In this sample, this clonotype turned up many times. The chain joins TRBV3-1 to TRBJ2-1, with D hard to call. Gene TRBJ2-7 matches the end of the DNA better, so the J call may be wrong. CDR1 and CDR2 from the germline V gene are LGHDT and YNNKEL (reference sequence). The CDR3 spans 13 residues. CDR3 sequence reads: CASSRSSYNEQYF. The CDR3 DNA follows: TGTGCCAGCAGCCGAAGCTCCTACAATGAGCAGTACTTC.

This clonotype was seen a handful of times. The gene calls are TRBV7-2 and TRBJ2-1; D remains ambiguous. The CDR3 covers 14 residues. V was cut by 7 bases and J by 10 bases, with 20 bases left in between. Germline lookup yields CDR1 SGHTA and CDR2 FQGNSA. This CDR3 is CASNLNGPYREQFF. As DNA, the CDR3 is TGTGCCAGCAACCTAAATGGTCCCTACAGAGAGCAGTTCTTC.

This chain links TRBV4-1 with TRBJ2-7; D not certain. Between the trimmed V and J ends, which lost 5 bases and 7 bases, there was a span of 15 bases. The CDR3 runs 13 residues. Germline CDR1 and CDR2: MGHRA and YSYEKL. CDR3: CASSSRHPHEQYF. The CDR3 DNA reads TGCGCCAGCAGCTCAAGACACCCCCATGAGCAGTACTTC.

CDR3 in DNA: TGCAGTGCAAGGACTAGCGGGAGGTCTCACTACAATGAGCAGTACTTC. Translated, it gives CSARTSGRSHYNEQYF. The chain combines TRBV20-1 with TRBJ2-7; 14 positions match TRBD2. This CDR3 contains 16 residues. Germline trimming cut 6 bases from V and 7 bases from J; bases unmatched to any gene: 14. Germline values: CDR1 DFQATT, CDR2 SNEGSKA (reference sequence).

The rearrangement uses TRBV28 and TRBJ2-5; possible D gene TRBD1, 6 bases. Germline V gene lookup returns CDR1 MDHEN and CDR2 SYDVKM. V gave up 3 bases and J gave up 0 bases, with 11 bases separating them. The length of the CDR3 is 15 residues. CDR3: CASSFIGQNQETQYF. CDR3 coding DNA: TGTGCCAGCAGTTTTATTGGACAGAACCAAGAGACCCAGTACTTC.

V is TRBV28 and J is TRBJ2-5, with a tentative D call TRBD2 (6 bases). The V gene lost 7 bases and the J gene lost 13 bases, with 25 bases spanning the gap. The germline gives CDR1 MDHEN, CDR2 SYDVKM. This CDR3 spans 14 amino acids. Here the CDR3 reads CASTPRSFSGELYF. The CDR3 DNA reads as TGTGCCAGCACCCCAAGGTCTTTTTCGGGGGAGCTGTACTTC. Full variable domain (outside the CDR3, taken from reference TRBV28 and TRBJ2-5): DVKVTQSSRYLVKRTGEKVFLECVQDMDHENMFWYRQDPGLGLRLIYFSYDVKMKEKGDIPEGYSVSREKKERFSLILESASTNQTSMYLCASTPRSFSGELYFGPGTRLLVL.

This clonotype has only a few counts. The CDR3 spells CASRSYGLAGVEDEQFF. The CDR3 nucleotides read TGTGCCAGCAGGTCCTACGGACTAGCGGGAGTGGAAGATGAGCAGTTCTTC. The chain employs TRBV12-3 or TRBV12-4 and TRBJ2-1; 13 nucleotides align to TRBD2. V was clipped by 6 bases and J by 8 bases; unmatched bases: 13. CDR3 size: 17 residues.